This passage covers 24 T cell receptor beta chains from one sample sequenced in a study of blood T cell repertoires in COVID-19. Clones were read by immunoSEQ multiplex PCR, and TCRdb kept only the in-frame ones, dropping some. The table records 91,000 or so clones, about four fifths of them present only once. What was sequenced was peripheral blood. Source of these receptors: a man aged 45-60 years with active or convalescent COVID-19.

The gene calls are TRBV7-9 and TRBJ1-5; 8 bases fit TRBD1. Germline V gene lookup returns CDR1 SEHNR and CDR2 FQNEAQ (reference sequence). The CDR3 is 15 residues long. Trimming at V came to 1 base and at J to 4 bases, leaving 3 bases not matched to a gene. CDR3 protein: CASSLGQGKNQPQHF. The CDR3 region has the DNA TGTGCCAGCAGCTTAGGACAGGGGAAGAATCAGCCCCAGCATTTT.

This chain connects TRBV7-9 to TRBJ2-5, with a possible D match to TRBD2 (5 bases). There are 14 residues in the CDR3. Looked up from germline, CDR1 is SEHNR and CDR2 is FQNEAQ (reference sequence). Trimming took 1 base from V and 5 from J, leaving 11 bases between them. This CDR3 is CASSLGGRGETQYF. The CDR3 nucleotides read TGTGCCAGCAGCTTAGGTGGCAGAGGGGAGACCCAGTACTTC. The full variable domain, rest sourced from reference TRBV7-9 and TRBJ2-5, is DTGVSQNPRHKITKRGQNVTFRCDPISEHNRLYWYRQTLGQGPEFLTYFQNEAQLEKSRLLSDRFSAERPKGSFSTLEIQRTEQGDSAMYLCASSLGGRGETQYFGPGTRLLVL.

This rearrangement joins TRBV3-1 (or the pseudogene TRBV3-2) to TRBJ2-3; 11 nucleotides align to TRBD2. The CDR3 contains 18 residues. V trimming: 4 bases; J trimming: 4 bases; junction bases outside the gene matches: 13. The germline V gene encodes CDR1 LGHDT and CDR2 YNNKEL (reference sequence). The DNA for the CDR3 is TGTGCCAGCAGCCGTAGGCCTAGCGGGGGGTTGATAGCAGATACGCAGTATTTT. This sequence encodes CASSRRPSGGLIADTQYF.

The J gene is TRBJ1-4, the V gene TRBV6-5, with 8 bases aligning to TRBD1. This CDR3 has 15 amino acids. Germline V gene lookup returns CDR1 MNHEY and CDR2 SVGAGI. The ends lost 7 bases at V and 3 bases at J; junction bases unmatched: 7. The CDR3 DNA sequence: TGTGCCAGCAAGACACCGGACAGGGCTAATGAAAAACTGTTTTTT. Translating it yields CASKTPDRANEKLFF.

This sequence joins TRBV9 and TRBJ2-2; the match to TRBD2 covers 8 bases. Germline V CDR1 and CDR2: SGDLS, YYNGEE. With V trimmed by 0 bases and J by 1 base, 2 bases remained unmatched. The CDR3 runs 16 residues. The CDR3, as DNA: TGTGCCAGCAGCGTAGACAGCGGGGGGAACACCGGGGAGCTGTTTTTT. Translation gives CASSVDSGGNTGELFF.

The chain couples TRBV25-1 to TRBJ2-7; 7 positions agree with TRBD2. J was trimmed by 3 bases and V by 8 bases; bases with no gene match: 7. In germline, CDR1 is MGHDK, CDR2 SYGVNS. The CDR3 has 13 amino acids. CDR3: CASRREASYEQYF. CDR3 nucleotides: TGTGCCAGCCGACGGGAGGCCAGCTACGAGCAGTACTTC.

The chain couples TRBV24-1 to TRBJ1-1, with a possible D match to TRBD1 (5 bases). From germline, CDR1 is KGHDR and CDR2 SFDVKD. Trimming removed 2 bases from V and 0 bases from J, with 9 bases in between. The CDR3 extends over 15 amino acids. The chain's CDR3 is CATSDSGLMNTEAFF. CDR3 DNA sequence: TGTGCCACCAGTGATTCGGGACTTATGAACACTGAAGCTTTCTTT.

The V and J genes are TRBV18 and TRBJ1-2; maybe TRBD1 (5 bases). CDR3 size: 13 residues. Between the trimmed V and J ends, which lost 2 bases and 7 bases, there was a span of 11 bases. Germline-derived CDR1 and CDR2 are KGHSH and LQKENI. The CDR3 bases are TGTGCCAGCTCACCAACCCAGGGAAGTGGCTACACCTTC. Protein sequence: CASSPTQGSGYTF.

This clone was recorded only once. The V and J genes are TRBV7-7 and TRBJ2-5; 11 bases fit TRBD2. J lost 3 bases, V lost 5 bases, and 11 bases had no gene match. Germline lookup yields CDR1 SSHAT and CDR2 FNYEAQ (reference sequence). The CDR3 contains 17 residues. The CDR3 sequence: CASSPGPTSGGKETQYF. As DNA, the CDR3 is TGTGCCAGCAGCCCGGGACCAACTAGCGGGGGTAAAGAGACCCAGTACTTC.

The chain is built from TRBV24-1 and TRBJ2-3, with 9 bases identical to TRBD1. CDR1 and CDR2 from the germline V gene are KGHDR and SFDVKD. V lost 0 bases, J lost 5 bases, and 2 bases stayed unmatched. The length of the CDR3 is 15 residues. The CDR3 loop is CATSDLRQGEDTQYF. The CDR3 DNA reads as TGTGCCACCAGTGATTTGCGACAGGGGGAAGATACGCAGTATTTT.

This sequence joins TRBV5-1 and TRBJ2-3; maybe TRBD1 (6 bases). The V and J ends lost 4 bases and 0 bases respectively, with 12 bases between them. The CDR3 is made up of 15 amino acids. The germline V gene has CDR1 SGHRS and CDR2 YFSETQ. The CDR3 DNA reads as TGCGCCAGCAGCCCGGACAGTACTAGCACAGATACGCAGTATTTT. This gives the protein CASSPDSTSTDTQYF.

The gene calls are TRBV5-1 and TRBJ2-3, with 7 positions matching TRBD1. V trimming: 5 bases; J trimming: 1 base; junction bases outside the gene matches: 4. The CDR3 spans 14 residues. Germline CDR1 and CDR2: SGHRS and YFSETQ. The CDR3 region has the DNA TGCGCCAGCAGTTCCGGGACAGGCACAGATACGCAGTATTTT. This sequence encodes CASSSGTGTDTQYF.

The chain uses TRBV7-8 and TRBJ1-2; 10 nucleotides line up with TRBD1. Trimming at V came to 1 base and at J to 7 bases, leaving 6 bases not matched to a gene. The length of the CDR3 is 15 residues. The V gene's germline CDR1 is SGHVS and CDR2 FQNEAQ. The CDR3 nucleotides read TGTGCCAGCAGCTTAGTGACAGGGGGCGGGGTTGGCTACACCTTC. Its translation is CASSLVTGGGVGYTF.

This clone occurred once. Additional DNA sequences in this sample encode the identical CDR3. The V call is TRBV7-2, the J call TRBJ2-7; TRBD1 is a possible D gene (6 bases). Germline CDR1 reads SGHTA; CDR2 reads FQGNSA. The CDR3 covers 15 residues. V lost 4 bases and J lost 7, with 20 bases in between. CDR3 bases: TGTGCCAGCAGCTCGTGGGACATTGGGAACTATGAGCAGTACTTC. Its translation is CASSSWDIGNYEQYF.

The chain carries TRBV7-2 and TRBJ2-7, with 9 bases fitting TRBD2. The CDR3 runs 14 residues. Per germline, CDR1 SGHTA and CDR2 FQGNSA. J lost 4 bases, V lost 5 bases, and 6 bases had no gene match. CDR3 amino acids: CASSPRLAEYEQYF. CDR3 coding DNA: TGTGCCAGCAGCCCGCGACTAGCGGAGTACGAGCAGTACTTC.

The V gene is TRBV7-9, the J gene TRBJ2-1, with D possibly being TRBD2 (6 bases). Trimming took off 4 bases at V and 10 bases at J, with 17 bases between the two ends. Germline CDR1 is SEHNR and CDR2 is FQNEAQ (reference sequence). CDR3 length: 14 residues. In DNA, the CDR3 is TGTGCCAGCAGCTCAACCCCCGGGGCGGGGGAGCAGTTCTTC. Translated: CASSSTPGAGEQFF.

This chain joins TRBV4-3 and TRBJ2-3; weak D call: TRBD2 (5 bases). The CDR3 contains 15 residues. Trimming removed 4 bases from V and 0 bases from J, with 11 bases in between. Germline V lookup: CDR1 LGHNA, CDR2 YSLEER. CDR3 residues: CASSLWESSTDTQYF. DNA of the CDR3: TGCGCCAGCAGCCTTTGGGAGAGTAGCACAGATACGCAGTATTTT.

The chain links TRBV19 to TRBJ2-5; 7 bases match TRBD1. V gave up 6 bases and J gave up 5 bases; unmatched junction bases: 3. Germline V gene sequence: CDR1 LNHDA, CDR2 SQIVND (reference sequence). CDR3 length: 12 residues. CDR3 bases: TGTGCCAGTAGCAGGGGGTACGAGACCCAGTACTTC. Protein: CASSRGYETQYF.

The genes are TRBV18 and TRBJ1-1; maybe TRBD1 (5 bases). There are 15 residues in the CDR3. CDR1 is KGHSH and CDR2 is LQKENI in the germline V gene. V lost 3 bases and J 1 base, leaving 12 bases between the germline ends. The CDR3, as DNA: TGTGCCAGCTCACCCGGTCTGGGGGGGAACACTGAAGCTTTCTTT. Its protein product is CASSPGLGGNTEAFF.

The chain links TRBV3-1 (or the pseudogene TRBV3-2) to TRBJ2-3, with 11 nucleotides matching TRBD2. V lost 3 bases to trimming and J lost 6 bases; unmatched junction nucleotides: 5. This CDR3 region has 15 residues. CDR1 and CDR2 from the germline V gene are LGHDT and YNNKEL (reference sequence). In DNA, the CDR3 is TGTGCCAGCAGCCAGACTAGCGGGGTAGCGGATACGCAGTATTTT. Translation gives CASSQTSGVADTQYF.

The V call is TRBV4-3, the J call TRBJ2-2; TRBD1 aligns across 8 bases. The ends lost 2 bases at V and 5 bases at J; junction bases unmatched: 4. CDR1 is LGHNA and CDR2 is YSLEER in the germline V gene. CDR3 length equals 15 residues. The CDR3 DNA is TGCGCCAGCAGCCAATATCAGGGGGCTACCGGGGAGCTGTTTTTT. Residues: CASSQYQGATGELFF.

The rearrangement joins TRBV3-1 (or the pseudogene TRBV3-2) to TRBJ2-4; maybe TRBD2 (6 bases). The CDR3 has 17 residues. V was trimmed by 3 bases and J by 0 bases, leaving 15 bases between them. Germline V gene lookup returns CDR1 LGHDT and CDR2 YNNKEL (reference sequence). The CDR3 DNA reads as TGTGCCAGCAGCCATGCCTCTCGGGGACTAGCCAAAAACATTCAGTACTTC. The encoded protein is CASSHASRGLAKNIQYF.

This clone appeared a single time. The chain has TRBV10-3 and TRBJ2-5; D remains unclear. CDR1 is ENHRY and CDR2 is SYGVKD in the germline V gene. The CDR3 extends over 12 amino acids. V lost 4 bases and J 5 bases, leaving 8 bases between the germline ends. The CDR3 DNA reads TGTGCCATCAGTGCTAACGGGGAGACCCAGTACTTC. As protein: CAISANGETQYF.

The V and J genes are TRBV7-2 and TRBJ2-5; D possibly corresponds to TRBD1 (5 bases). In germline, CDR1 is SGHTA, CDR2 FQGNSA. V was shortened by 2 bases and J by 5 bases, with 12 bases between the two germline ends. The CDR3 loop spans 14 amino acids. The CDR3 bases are TGTGCCAGCAGCTTACAGGGTAATGGGGAGACCCAGTACTTC. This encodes CASSLQGNGETQYF.